This T cell receptor (beta chain) stems from a study of T cell repertoires in cytomegalovirus infection. At the level of the study: CMV epitopes in the study were HLA-C-restricted (recently identified) and HLA-B-restricted (well studied). Indicated by public TCR beta signatures were CMV infection and matching HLA type. General study points: In two of eight donors, the top clonotype was HLA-C-restricted CMV-specific. Accumulated public TCR beta family frequency recognized individuals carrying CMV together with the relevant HLA.

This clonotype was detected only a few times. Its antigen is not identified. TCRdb re-derived calls from the reads in MiXCR, one entry per CDR3 protein. The sample shows 90,000 to 110,000 distinct CDR3 sequences, less than 30% of them seen only once. V was trimmed by 3 bases and J by 6 bases, leaving 18 bases between them. Germline lookup yields CDR1 SGDLS and CDR2 YYNGEE. This CDR3 comprises 15 residues. The rearrangement joins TRBV9 to TRBJ1-1; unclear D gene. Sequenced here: CD8+ T cells from cultured PBMCs, sampled from culture after CMV antigen stimulation. This receptor was identified in a human donor in good health (CMV status not recorded). Some clones in this sample may be carry-over from other donors' samples. This chain's CDR3 is CASSELEGALAEAFF. The CDR3 DNA reads as TGTGCCAGCAGCGAGTTGGAGGGCGCCTTAGCTGAAGCTTTCTTT.